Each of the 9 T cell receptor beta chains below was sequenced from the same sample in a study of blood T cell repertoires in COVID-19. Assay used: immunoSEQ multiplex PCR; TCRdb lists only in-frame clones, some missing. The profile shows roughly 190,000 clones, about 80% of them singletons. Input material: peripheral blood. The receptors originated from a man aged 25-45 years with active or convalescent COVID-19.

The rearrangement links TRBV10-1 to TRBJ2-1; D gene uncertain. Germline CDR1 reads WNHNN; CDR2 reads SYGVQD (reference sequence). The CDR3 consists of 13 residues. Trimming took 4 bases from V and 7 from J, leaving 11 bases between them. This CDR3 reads CASSVQQKNEQFF. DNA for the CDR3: TGCGCCAGCAGTGTTCAACAGAAAAATGAGCAGTTCTTC.

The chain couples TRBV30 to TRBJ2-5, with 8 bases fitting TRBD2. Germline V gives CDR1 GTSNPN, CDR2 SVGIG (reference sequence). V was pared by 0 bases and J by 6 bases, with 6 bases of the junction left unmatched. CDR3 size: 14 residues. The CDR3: CAWSVSGGWQTQYF. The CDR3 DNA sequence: TGTGCCTGGAGTGTAAGCGGGGGCTGGCAGACCCAGTACTTC.

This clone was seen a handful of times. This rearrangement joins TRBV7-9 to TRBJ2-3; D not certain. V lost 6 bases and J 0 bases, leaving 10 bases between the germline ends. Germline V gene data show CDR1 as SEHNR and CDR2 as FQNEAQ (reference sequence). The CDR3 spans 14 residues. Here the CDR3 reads CASRVDGSTDTQYF. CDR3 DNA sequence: TGTGCCAGCAGAGTAGACGGGAGCACAGATACGCAGTATTTT.

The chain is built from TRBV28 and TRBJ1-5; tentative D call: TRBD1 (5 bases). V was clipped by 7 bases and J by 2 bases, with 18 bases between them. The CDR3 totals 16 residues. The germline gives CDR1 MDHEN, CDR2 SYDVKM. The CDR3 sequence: CASTPGGGAGNQPQHF. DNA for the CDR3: TGTGCCAGCACCCCCGGAGGAGGGGCAGGCAATCAGCCCCAGCATTTT.

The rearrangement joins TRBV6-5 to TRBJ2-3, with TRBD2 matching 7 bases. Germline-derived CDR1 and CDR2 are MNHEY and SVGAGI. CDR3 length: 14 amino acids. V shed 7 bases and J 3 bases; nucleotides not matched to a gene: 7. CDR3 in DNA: TGTGCCAGCACCCGGGGGAGGGAAACAGATACGCAGTATTTT. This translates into CASTRGRETDTQYF.

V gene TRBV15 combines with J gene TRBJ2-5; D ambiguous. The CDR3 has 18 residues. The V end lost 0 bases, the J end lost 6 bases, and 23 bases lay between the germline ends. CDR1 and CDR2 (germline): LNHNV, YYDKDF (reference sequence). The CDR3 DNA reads TGTGCCACCAGCAGAGACTCCAGGTCCCAGGCCGCGTCAAAGACCCAGTACTTC. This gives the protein CATSRDSRSQAASKTQYF.

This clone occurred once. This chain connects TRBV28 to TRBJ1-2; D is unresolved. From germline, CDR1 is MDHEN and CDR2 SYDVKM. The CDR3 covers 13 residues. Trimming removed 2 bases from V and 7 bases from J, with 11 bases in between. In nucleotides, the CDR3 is TGTGCCAGCAGTTTACCCCCTCCAGGTGGCTACACCTTC. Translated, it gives CASSLPPPGGYTF.

CDR3 residues: CASSLAGAFTGELFF. The CDR3 DNA follows: TGTGCCAGCAGCTTAGCGGGGGCCTTCACCGGGGAGCTGTTTTTT. This chain joins TRBV7-2 and TRBJ2-2; D might be TRBD1 (6 bases). Trimming left V 0 bases short and J 4 bases short, with 9 bases between. Germline V gene data show CDR1 as SGHTA and CDR2 as FQGNSA. The CDR3 loop spans 15 amino acids.

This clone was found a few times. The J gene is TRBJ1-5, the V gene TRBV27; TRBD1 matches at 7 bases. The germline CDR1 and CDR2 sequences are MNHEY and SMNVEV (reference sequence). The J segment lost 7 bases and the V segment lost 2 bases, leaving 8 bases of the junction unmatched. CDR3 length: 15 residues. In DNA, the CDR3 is TGTGCCAGCAGTTTAATCCAGGGGGTCCAACAGCCCCAGCATTTT. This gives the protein CASSLIQGVQQPQHF.